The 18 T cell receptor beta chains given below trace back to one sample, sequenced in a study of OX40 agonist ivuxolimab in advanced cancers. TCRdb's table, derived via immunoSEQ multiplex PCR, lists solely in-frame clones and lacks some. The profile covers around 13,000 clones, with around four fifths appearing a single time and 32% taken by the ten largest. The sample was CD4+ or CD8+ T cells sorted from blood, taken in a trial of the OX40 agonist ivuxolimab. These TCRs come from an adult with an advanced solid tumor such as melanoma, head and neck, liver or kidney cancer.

CDR3 amino acids: CASSLNPDRAFNQPQHF. For the CDR3, the DNA is TGTGCCAGCAGTTTAAACCCGGACAGGGCCTTCAATCAGCCCCAGCATTTT. The chain combines TRBV27 with TRBJ1-5, with 8 bases matching TRBD1. Germline-derived CDR1 and CDR2 are MNHEY and SMNVEV (reference sequence). The CDR3 has 17 residues. V trimming: 2 bases; J trimming: 3 bases; junction bases outside the gene matches: 9.

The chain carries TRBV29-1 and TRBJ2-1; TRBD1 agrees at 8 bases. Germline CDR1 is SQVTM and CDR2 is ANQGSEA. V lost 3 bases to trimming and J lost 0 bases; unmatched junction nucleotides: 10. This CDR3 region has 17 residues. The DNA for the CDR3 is TGCAGCGTTGAGCTCACAGGGGGTCCCAGCTCCTACAATGAGCAGTTCTTC. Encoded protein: CSVELTGGPSSYNEQFF.

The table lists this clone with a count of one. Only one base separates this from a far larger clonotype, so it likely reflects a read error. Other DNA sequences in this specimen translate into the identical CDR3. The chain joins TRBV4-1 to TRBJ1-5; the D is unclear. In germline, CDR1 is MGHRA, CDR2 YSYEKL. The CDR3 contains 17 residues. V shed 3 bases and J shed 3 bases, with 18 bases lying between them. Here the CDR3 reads CASSQESSWILNQPQHF. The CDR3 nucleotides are TGCGCCAGCAGCCAGGAGAGCTCCTGGATCCTCAATCAGCCCCAGCATTTT.

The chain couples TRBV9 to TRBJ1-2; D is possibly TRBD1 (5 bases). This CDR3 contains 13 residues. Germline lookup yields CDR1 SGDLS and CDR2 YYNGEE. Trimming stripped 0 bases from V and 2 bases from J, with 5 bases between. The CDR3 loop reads CASSVGDNYGYTF. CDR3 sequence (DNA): TGTGCCAGCAGCGTAGGGGACAACTATGGCTACACCTTC.

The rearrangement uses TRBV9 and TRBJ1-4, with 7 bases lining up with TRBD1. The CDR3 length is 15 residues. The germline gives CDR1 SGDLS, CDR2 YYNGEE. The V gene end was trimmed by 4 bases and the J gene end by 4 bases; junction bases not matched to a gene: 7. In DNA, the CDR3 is TGTGCCAGCAGCCCGACGGACAGGTTTAATGAAAAACTGTTTTTT. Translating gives CASSPTDRFNEKLFF. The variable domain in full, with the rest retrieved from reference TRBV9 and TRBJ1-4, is DSGVTQTPKHLITATGQRVTLRCSPRSGDLSVYWYQQSLDQGLQFLIQYYNGEERAKGNILERFSAQQFPDLHSELNLSSLELGDSALYFCASSPTDRFNEKLFFGSGTQLSVL.

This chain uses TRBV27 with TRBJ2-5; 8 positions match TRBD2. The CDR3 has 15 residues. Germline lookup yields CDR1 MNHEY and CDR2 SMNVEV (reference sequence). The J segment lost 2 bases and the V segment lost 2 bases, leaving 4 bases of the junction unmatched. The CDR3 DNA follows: TGTGCCAGCAGTTTAACTAGCGGCCTGCAAGAGACCCAGTACTTC. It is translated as CASSLTSGLQETQYF.

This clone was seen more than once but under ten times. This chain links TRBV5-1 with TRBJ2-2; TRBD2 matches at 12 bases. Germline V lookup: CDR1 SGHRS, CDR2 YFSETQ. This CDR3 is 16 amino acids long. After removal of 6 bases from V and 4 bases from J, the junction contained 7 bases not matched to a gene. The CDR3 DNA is TGCGCCAGCAAGACTAGCGGGGGCCTGGGCACCGGGGAGCTGTTTTTT. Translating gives CASKTSGGLGTGELFF.

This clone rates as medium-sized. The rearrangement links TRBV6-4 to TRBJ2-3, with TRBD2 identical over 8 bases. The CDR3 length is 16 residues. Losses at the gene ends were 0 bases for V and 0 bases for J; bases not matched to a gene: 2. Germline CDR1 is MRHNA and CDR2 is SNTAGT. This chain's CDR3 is CASSDSAGGSTDTQYF. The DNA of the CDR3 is TGTGCCAGCAGTGACTCTGCGGGAGGTAGCACAGATACGCAGTATTTT.

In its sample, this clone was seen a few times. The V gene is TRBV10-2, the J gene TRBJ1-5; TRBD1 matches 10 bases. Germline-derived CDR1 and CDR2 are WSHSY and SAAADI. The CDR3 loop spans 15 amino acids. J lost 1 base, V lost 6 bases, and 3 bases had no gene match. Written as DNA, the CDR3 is TGCGCCAGCAGGACAGGGGGCGCAAGCAATCAGCCCCAGCATTTT. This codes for CASRTGGASNQPQHF.

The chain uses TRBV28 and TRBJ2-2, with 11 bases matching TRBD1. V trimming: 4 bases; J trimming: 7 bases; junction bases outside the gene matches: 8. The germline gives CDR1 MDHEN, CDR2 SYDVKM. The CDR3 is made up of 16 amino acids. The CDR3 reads CASSYVDRGPGGELFF. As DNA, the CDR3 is TGTGCCAGCAGTTACGTGGACAGGGGGCCCGGCGGGGAGCTGTTTTTT.

The CDR3 DNA reads as TGTGCCAGCAGCTTACGTCAAGCGGGCCCCTACAATGAGCAGTTCTTC. This gives the protein CASSLRQAGPYNEQFF. The genes are TRBV7-8 and TRBJ2-1, with D possibly being TRBD2 (6 bases). Looked up from germline, CDR1 is SGHVS and CDR2 is FQNEAQ. Trimming took 2 bases from V and 2 from J, leaving 13 bases between them. This CDR3 has 16 residues.

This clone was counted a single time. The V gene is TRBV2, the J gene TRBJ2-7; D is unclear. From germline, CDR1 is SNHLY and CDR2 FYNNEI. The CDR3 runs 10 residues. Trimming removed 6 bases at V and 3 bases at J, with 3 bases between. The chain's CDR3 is CASSNYEQYF. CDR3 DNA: TGTGCCAGCAGCAACTACGAGCAGTACTTC. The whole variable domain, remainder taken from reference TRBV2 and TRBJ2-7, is EPEVTQTPSHQVTQMGQEVILRCVPISNHLYFYWYRQILGQKVEFLVSFYNNEISEKSEIFDDQFSVERPDGSNFTLKIRSTKLEDSAMYFCASSNYEQYFGPGTRLTVT.

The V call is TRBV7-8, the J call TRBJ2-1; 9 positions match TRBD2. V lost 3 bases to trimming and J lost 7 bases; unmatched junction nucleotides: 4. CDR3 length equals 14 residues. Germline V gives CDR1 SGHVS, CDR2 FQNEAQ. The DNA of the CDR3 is TGTGCCAGCAGCTTCCTAGCGGGACGAAATGAGCAGTTCTTC. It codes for CASSFLAGRNEQFF.

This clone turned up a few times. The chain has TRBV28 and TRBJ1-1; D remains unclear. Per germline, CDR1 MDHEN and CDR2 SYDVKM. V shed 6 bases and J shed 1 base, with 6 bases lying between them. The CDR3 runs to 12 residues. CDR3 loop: CASRKGNTEAFF. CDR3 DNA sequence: TGTGCCAGCAGGAAGGGGAACACTGAAGCTTTCTTT.

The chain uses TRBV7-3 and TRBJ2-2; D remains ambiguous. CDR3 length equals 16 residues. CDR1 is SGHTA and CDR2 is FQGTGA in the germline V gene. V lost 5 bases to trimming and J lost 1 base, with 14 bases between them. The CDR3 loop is CASSPRSLGNTGELFF. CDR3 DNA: TGTGCCAGCAGCCCCAGGTCCCTCGGGAACACCGGGGAGCTGTTTTTT.

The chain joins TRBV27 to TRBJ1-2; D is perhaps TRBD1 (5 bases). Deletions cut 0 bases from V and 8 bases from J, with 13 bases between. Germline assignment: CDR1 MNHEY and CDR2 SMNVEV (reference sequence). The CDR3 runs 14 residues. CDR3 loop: CASSLSQGLGGYTF. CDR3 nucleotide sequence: TGTGCCAGCAGTTTATCCCAGGGCCTCGGAGGCTACACCTTC.

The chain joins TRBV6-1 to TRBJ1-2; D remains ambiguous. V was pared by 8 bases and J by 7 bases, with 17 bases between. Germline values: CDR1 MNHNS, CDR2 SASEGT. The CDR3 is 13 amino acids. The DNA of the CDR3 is TGTGCCAGCTCTAGGACCGAAATTAGTGGCTACACCTTC. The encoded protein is CASSRTEISGYTF.

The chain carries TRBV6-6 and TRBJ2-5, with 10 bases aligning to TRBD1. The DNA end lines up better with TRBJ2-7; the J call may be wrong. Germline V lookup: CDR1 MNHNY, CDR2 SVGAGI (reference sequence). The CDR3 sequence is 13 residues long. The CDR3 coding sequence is TGTGCCAGCACGACAGGGGGCGTCTACGAGCAGTACTTC. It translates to CASTTGGVYEQYF.